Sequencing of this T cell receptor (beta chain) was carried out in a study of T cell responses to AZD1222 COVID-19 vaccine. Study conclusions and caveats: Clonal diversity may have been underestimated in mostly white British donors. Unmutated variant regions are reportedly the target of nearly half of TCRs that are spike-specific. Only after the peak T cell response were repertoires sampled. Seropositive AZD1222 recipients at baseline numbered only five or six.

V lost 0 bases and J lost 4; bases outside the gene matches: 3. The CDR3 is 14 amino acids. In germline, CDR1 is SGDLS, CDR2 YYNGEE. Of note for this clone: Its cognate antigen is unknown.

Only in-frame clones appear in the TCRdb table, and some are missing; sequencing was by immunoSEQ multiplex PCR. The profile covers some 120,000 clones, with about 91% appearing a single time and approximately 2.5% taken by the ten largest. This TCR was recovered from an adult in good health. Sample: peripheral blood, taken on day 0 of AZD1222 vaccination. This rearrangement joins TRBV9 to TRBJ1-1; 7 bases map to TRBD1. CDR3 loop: CASSVASGGTEAFF. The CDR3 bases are TGTGCCAGCAGCGTAGCTTCAGGGGGCACTGAAGCTTTCTTT.